These 23 T cell receptor beta chains came from one sample sequenced in a study of CXCR3-negative and CXCR3-positive naive CD8 T cells. Findings and caveats of the study: Greater hydrophobicity was found in TRB CDR3s of CXCR3-positive naive cells than of CXCR3-negative naive cells.

Via 5' RACE with UMI labels, TRB cDNA libraries were prepared. TCRdb reprocessed the 5' RACE reads and stores each CDR3 protein as one record, lacking DNA. This sample's table reports about 150,000 distinct CDR3 sequences. Their antigens are not known. Sequenced material: naive CXCR3+ CD8+ T cells from blood. As for subset: CD45RO-CCR7+CD27+CD95- naive CD8+ T cells expressing CXCR3 (TNR3+). The receptors here all came from a human donor in good health. Some clones in this sample may be carry-over from other donors' samples.

V gene TRBV19 combines with J gene TRBJ2-1; the TRBD1 assignment by TCRdb is unverifiable without DNA. This CDR3 is 14 amino acids long. Germline lookup yields CDR1 LNHDA and CDR2 SQIVND (reference sequence). The CDR3 protein is CATTVGQRVNEQFF.

This rearrangement joins TRBV20-1 to TRBJ1-2. In germline, CDR1 is DFQATT, CDR2 SNEGSKA (reference sequence). This CDR3 has 15 amino acids. The CDR3 loop reads CSALRPGVGDYGYTF.

The V gene is TRBV19, the J gene TRBJ2-7. CDR1 is LNHDA, CDR2 SQIVND, per germline (reference sequence). The CDR3 runs 15 residues. CDR3 loop: CASSMTSGESYEQYF. Together with reference TRBV19 and TRBJ2-7, the CDR3 gives the full variable domain: DGGITQSPKYLFRKEGQNVTLSCEQNLNHDAMYWYRQDPGQGLRLIYYSQIVNDFQKGDIAEGYSVSREKKESFPLTVTSAQKNPTAFYLCASSMTSGESYEQYFGPGTRLTVT.

The CDR3 region is CATRGFGANVLTF. This chain uses TRBV6-2 or TRBV6-3 with TRBJ2-6; TCRdb picks TRBD2, but there is no DNA to check that call. Germline-derived CDR1 and CDR2 are MNHEY and SVGEGT. The CDR3 runs 13 residues.

V usage is TRBV7-9 and J usage is TRBJ1-1; the D gene TCRdb calls, TRBD1, cannot be checked with no DNA. The CDR3 is 18 residues long. Germline V gene lookup returns CDR1 SEHNR and CDR2 FQNEAQ (reference sequence). CDR3 sequence: CASSSATLRGTLNTEAFF. The complete variable domain, with remaining parts taken from reference TRBV7-9 and TRBJ1-1, reads DTGVSQNPRHKITKRGQNVTFRCDPISEHNRLYWYRQTLGQGPEFLTYFQNEAQLEKSRLLSDRFSAERPKGSFSTLEIQRTEQGDSAMYLCASSSATLRGTLNTEAFFGQGTRLTVV.

This chain links TRBV5-1 with TRBJ1-1; without DNA, the TCRdb call of TRBD1 cannot be checked. This CDR3 spans 15 amino acids. Germline-derived CDR1 and CDR2 are SGHRS and YFSETQ. CDR3 sequence reads: CASSLGQGGNTEAFF.

This chain links TRBV7-6 with TRBJ2-7; TCRdb outputs TRBD1, but without DNA this stays unchecked. The CDR3 extends over 16 amino acids. Germline lookup yields CDR1 SGHVS and CDR2 FNYEAQ. CDR3 in amino acids: CASSHQGQGGTYEQYF.

The rearrangement links TRBV29-1 to TRBJ1-2. This CDR3 has 11 residues. The V gene's germline CDR1 is SQVTM and CDR2 ANQGSEA. CDR3: CSVLIRGLRTF. The variable domain in full, with the rest retrieved from reference TRBV29-1 and TRBJ1-2, is SAVISQKPSRDICQRGTSLTIQCQVDSQVTMMFWYRQQPGQSLTLIATANQGSEATYESGFVIDKFPISRPNLTFSTLTVSNMSPEDSSIYLCSVLIRGLRTFGSGTRLTVV.

This chain uses TRBV4-2 with TRBJ2-7; the TCRdb call, TRBD2, lacks DNA for checking. This CDR3 is 14 amino acids long. Looked up from germline, CDR1 is LGHNA and CDR2 is YNFKEQ. This chain's CDR3 is CASSQDPGSYEQYF.

V gene TRBV5-1 combines with J gene TRBJ1-1; the D call from TCRdb, TRBD1, cannot be confirmed without DNA. The CDR3 extends over 14 amino acids. Germline loops: CDR1 SGHRS, CDR2 YFSETQ. CDR3 region: CASSLPTVNTEAFF.

CDR3 protein: CASMRDRNTGELFF. V and J are TRBV19 and TRBJ2-2; TCRdb's D call, TRBD1, is unchecked because there is no DNA. Germline V gives CDR1 LNHDA, CDR2 SQIVND (reference sequence). This CDR3 spans 14 amino acids.

The V call is TRBV7-9, the J call TRBJ1-2. The V gene's germline CDR1 is SEHNR and CDR2 FQNEAQ (reference sequence). This CDR3 has 13 residues. The CDR3 spells CASSLETGYGYTF.

The J gene is TRBJ2-2, the V gene TRBV24-1. The germline V gene encodes CDR1 KGHDR and CDR2 SFDVKD. The CDR3 extends over 14 amino acids. This chain's CDR3 is CATRQAWNTGELFF.

J is TRBJ2-5 and V is TRBV25-1; TCRdb selects TRBD1, and the lack of DNA leaves this call unchecked. The CDR3 loop spans 17 amino acids. Per germline, CDR1 MGHDK and CDR2 SYGVNS. CDR3 sequence: CASSEYPLRDGQETQYF.

The rearrangement uses TRBV4-2 and TRBJ1-1; as DNA is missing, the TRBD1 call by TCRdb cannot be tested. The germline V gene encodes CDR1 LGHNA and CDR2 YNFKEQ. The CDR3 spans 19 residues. CDR3 loop: CASSPLMPGQGEGRTEAFF.

V usage is TRBV21-1 and J usage is TRBJ2-7; TCRdb proposes TRBD1, but this gene call is untestable without DNA. TRBV21-1 is a pseudogene. The CDR3 length is 14 residues. This chain's CDR3 is CASSLRDTLYEQYF.

CDR3 region: CASSQDRGQPQHF. The V call is TRBV4-3, the J call TRBJ1-5. The CDR3 sequence is 13 residues long. From germline, CDR1 is LGHNA and CDR2 YSLEER.

The chain carries TRBV28 and TRBJ2-7; there is no DNA to check the TCRdb D call of TRBD1. This CDR3 region has 15 residues. CDR1 is MDHEN and CDR2 is SYDVKM in the germline V gene. CDR3 region: CASQGAGQLTYEQYF.

The chain recombines TRBV6-5 with TRBJ2-5; TCRdb outputs TRBD1, but without DNA this stays unchecked. The CDR3 has 14 amino acids. Germline-derived CDR1 and CDR2 are MNHEY and SVGAGI. The CDR3 protein is CASSYSGGTATPYF.

The chain couples TRBV13 to TRBJ1-2; TCRdb gives TRBD1 as the D gene, but with no DNA this cannot be confirmed. The CDR3 spans 13 residues. CDR1 is PRHDT and CDR2 is FYEKMQ in the germline V gene (reference sequence). The CDR3 protein is CASSEGQGGFYTF.

The rearrangement joins TRBV9 to TRBJ2-1; the D call from TCRdb, TRBD2, cannot be confirmed without DNA. CDR3 length equals 15 residues. The germline gives CDR1 SGDLS, CDR2 YYNGEE. CDR3 region: CASSKSGPGYNEQFF.

The chain employs TRBV6-1 and TRBJ2-7; checking the TCRdb D call of TRBD1 is not possible without DNA. The length of the CDR3 is 14 residues. Germline V lookup: CDR1 MNHNS, CDR2 SASEGT. The CDR3 loop is CASSEFRGVYEQYF.

The chain uses TRBV5-1 and TRBJ2-1; TCRdb's D call of TRBD1 is untestable without DNA. Germline V CDR1 and CDR2: SGHRS, YFSETQ. The CDR3 totals 15 residues. This CDR3 is CASSTEVARGTEQFF.